These T cell receptor beta chains were read from a single sample in a study of blood T cell repertoires in COVID-19. Repertoires were generated with immunoSEQ multiplex PCR, while TCRdb's copy carries only in-frame clones and drops some. Among about 200,000 clones, 80% were seen once, and the ten largest hold about 13%. Sequenced sample: peripheral blood. These receptors came from a human donor in a cohort sampled during active COVID-19. Both conserved end residues are part of each CDR3. The D gene is left open where the match is weak. Clone size, where shown, is once, few, many, or a class for clones that have expanded.

D,V,size,J,CDR3,DNA
-,TRBV28,-,TRBJ2-7,CASSPQGFYEQYF,TGTGCCAGCAGTCCCCAGGGGTTCTACGAGCAGTACTTC
-,TRBV10-2,-,TRBJ1-5,CASTPGEGPQHF,TGCGCCAGCACCCCGGGCGAGGGGCCCCAGCATTTT
TRBD1,TRBV6-2/TRBV6-3,-,TRBJ1-6,CASSYSALDRGHSPLHF,TGTGCCAGCAGTTACTCGGCCCTAGACAGGGGTCATTCACCCCTCCACTTT
-,TRBV5-4,-,TRBJ2-7,CASSPRDIDYEQYF,TGTGCCAGCAGCCCCCGGGACATTGACTACGAGCAGTACTTC
-,TRBV5-5,-,TRBJ1-1,CASSLGGNTEAFF,TGTGCCAGCAGCTTGGGAGGGAACACTGAAGCTTTCTTT
-,TRBV28,-,TRBJ1-2,CASSFLQGGLDGYTF,TGTGCCAGCAGTTTCTTGCAGGGTGGTTTGGATGGCTACACCTTC
-,TRBV28,-,TRBJ2-7,CASSSATALLYEQYF,TGTGCCAGCAGTTCCGCGACAGCCCTATTATACGAGCAGTACTTC
TRBD2,TRBV27,-,TRBJ2-2,CASSLESSGEFGELFF,TGTGCCAGCAGTTTAGAGTCTAGCGGGGAGTTCGGGGAGCTGTTTTTT
-,TRBV18,-,TRBJ1-1,CASSPIPTENTEAFF,TGTGCCAGCTCTCCTATACCGACAGAGAACACTGAAGCTTTCTTT
-,TRBV9,-,TRBJ1-4,CASSAGDIHSAANEKLFF,TGTGCCAGCAGCGCCGGGGACATCCACAGTGCCGCTAATGAAAAACTGTTTTTT
-,TRBV9,-,TRBJ2-7,CASSPLDGAYEQYF,TGTGCCAGCAGCCCTCTAGACGGGGCCTACGAGCAGTACTTC
-,TRBV21-1,-,TRBJ1-2,CASSEGDNIPNYGYTF,TGTGCCAGCTCCGAGGGAGACAACATCCCTAACTATGGCTACACCTTC
-,TRBV10-3,many,TRBJ2-5,CAIRQDQETQYF,TGTGCCATCAGGCAGGACCAAGAGACCCAGTACTTC
-,TRBV24-1,-,TRBJ1-3,CATSDVGQGNTIYF,TGTGCCACCAGTGATGTTGGACAGGGAAACACCATATATTTT
-,TRBV11-1,-,TRBJ2-3,CASSPRRGSTDTQYF,TGTGCCAGCAGCCCTAGGAGGGGAAGCACAGATACGCAGTATTTT
-,TRBV19,-,TRBJ1-2,CASSNRDYGYTF,TGTGCCAGTAGTAACAGGGACTATGGCTACACCTTC
-,TRBV9,-,TRBJ1-1,CASSRGNEGTEAFF,TGTGCCAGCAGCCGGGGGAACGAGGGCACTGAAGCTTTCTTT
-,TRBV28,-,TRBJ2-1,CASSLMAGSSYNEQFF,TGTGCCAGCAGTTTAATGGCGGGGAGCTCCTACAATGAGCAGTTCTTC
-,TRBV24-1,-,TRBJ1-4,CATSDNGATNEKLFF,TGTGCCACCAGTGATAACGGGGCAACTAATGAAAAACTGTTTTTT
-,TRBV2,-,TRBJ2-1,CASSEPPSVYNEQFF,TGTGCCAGCAGTGAACCCCCTAGCGTCTACAATGAGCAGTTCTTC
-,TRBV12-3/TRBV12-4,-,TRBJ1-4,CASQPGTNEKLFF,TGTGCCAGCCAACCGGGGACTAATGAAAAACTGTTTTTT
-,TRBV25-1,-,TRBJ2-3,CASSDISLDTQYF,TGTGCCAGCAGTGATATATCGTTAGATACGCAGTATTTT
-,TRBV5-5,-,TRBJ2-7,CASSLARGYYEQYF,TGTGCCAGCAGCCTCGCTCGGGGTTACTACGAGCAGTACTTC
TRBD2,TRBV19,-,TRBJ2-2,CASSMASGRAAKGELFF,TGTGCCAGTAGTATGGCCAGCGGGAGGGCCGCAAAGGGGGAGCTGTTTTTT
-,TRBV15,many,TRBJ1-1,CATKRGDLMNTEAFF,TGTGCCACCAAGCGCGGGGATCTCATGAACACTGAAGCTTTCTTT
-,TRBV24-1,-,TRBJ2-1,CATSEAVSYNEQFF,TGTGCCACCAGTGAGGCGGTCTCCTACAATGAGCAGTTCTTC
-,TRBV5-4,few,TRBJ1-1,CASSSRGGTEAFF,TGTGCCAGCAGCTCCAGGGGAGGGACTGAAGCTTTCTTT
-,TRBV5-1,-,TRBJ2-1,CASSLMGPKDEQFF,TGCGCCAGCAGCTTGATGGGGCCGAAGGATGAGCAGTTCTTC
-,TRBV5-1,once,TRBJ2-2,CASNTGRWDTGELFF,TGCGCCAGCAACACGGGGAGGTGGGACACCGGGGAGCTGTTTTTT
-,TRBV7-9,-,TRBJ1-5,CASSRDGNQPQHF,TGTGCCAGCTCGAGGGATGGCAATCAGCCCCAGCATTTT
-,TRBV5-1,-,TRBJ2-3,CASSVSAVTDTQYF,TGCGCCAGCAGCGTGAGCGCGGTCACAGATACGCAGTATTTT
TRBD1,TRBV20-1,-,TRBJ2-5,CSASKLQGARETQYF,TGCAGTGCTAGTAAACTACAGGGGGCCCGAGAGACCCAGTACTTC
TRBD1,TRBV25-1,-,TRBJ1-2,CASSREGGGNYGYTF,TGTGCCAGCAGTCGCGAAGGGGGCGGAAACTATGGCTACACCTTC
TRBD1,TRBV18,-,TRBJ1-1,CASSPPGTATRAFF,TGTGCCAGCTCACCACCGGGGACAGCAACCCGAGCTTTCTTT
-,TRBV6-1,-,TRBJ1-2,CASSEAGAAGYGYTF,TGTGCCAGCAGTGAAGCTGGGGCGGCAGGATATGGCTACACCTTC
-,TRBV29-1,-,TRBJ1-4,CSVSTPEPNEKLFF,TGCAGCGTTTCTACCCCCGAACCAAATGAAAAACTGTTTTTT
-,TRBV25-1,-,TRBJ2-2,CASSATSPNTGELFF,TGTGCCAGCAGTGCTACGAGCCCGAACACCGGGGAGCTGTTTTTT
TRBD2,TRBV7-2,-,TRBJ2-5,CASSPRRLAGQETQYF,TGTGCCAGCAGCCCCCGTCGACTAGCGGGCCAAGAGACCCAGTACTTC
TRBD1,TRBV9,-,TRBJ1-1,CASTIGQDTTQAFF,TGTGCCAGCACCATAGGACAGGACACAACCCAAGCTTTCTTT
TRBD1,TRBV25-1,-,TRBJ2-7,CASRGQGSYEQYF,TGTGCCAGCAGGGGACAGGGTTCCTACGAGCAGTACTTC
TRBD1,TRBV7-6,-,TRBJ1-3,CASSRTTGDSGNTIYF,TGTGCCAGCAGCAGAACGACAGGGGACTCTGGAAACACCATATATTTT
-,TRBV11-3,-,TRBJ2-1,CASSPRPRGSNNEQFF,TGTGCCAGCAGCCCAAGACCCCGGGGGAGCAACAATGAGCAGTTCTTC
-,TRBV28,-,TRBJ1-3,CASSFDRREGGNTIYF,TGTGCCAGCAGTTTTGATCGAAGGGAGGGAGGAAACACCATATATTTT
TRBD1,TRBV5-5,-,TRBJ1-1,CASSPGQGSNTEAFF,TGTGCCAGCAGCCCCGGACAGGGGAGTAACACTGAAGCTTTCTTT
TRBD2,TRBV19,-,TRBJ2-1,CASSILAGEGEQFF,TGTGCCAGTAGTATTCTAGCGGGAGAGGGTGAGCAGTTCTTC
-,TRBV5-1,-,TRBJ1-5,CASSLDGDNQPQHF,TGCGCCAGCAGCTTGGACGGAGACAATCAGCCCCAGCATTTT
-,TRBV3-1/TRBV3-2,once,TRBJ1-4,CASSPSQHSPRTNEKLFF,TGTGCCAGCAGCCCGAGCCAACACTCCCCGCGGACTAATGAAAAACTGTTTTTT
TRBD1,TRBV4-2,-,TRBJ2-5,CASSLQGKRGETQYF,TGTGCCAGCAGCCTACAGGGGAAAAGGGGAGAGACCCAGTACTTC
TRBD1,TRBV9,-,TRBJ2-7,CASSPMDRGFSYEQYF,TGTGCCAGCAGCCCCATGGACAGGGGTTTCTCCTACGAGCAGTACTTC
-,TRBV4-1,-,TRBJ1-1,CASSLERAESTEAFF,TGCGCCAGCAGCCTCGAGAGGGCTGAAAGCACTGAAGCTTTCTTT
-,TRBV6-6,few,TRBJ2-5,CASSYSGGNSQETQYF,TGTGCCAGCAGTTACTCAGGCGGGAATTCCCAAGAGACCCAGTACTTC